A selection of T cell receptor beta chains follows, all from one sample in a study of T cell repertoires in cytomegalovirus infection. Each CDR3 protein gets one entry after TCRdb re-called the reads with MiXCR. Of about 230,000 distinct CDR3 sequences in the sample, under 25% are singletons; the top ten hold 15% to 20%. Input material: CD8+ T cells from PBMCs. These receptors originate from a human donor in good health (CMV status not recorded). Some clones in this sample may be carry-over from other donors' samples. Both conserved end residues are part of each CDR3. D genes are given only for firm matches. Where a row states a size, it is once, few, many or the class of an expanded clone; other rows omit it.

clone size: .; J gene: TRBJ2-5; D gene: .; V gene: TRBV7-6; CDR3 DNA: TGTGCCAGCAACTTAGTATCTGTGGAGACCCAGTACTTC; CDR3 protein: CASNLVSVETQYF
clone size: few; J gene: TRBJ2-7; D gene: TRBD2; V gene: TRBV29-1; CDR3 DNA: TGCAGCGTTGTGGGGAAAACTAGCGGAAATTACTACGAGCAGTACTTC; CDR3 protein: CSVVGKTSGNYYEQYF
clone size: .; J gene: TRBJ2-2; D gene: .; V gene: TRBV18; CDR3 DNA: TGTGCCAGCTCACCTACGAGAGGAGCGGACACCGGGGAGCTGTTTTTT; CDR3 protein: CASSPTRGADTGELFF
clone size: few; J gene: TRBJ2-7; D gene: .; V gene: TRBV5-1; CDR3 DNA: TGCGCCAGCAGCCCCGCCGGGTCAATCTACGAGCAGTACTTC; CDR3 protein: CASSPAGSIYEQYF
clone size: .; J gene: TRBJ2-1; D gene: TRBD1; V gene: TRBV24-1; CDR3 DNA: TGTGCCACCAGTGACATTACCGGGACAGGGGAATTCAATGAGCAGTTCTTC; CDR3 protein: CATSDITGTGEFNEQFF
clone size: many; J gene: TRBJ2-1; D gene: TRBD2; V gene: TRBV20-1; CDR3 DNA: TGCAGTGCTACGCCGGGACTAGCGGGGGGGCTAGCCTACAATGAGCAGTTCTTC; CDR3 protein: CSATPGLAGGLAYNEQFF
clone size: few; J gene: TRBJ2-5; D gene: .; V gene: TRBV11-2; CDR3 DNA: TGTGCCAGCAGCGCCCAATTAGGGTTGGAGACCCAGTACTTC; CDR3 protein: CASSAQLGLETQYF
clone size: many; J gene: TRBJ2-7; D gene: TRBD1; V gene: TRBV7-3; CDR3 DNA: TGTGCCAGCAGCCCCGACAGGGGATACGAGCAGTACTTC; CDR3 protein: CASSPDRGYEQYF
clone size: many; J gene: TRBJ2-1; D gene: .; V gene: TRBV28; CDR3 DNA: TGTGCCAGCAGACTCGAGGGGGGGTCGGGGAATGAGCAGTTCTTC; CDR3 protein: CASRLEGGSGNEQFF
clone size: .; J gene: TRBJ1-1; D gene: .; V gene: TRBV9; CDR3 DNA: TGTGCCAGCAGCGTCATGACAGGTAACACTGAAGCTTTCTTT; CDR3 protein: CASSVMTGNTEAFF
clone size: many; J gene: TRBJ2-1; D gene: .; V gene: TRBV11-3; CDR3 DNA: TGTGCCAGCAGCTTAAAGGCAGGGGACTGGGGTGAGCAGTTCTTC; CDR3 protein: CASSLKAGDWGEQFF
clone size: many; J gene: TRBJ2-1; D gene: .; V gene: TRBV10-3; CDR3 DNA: TGTGCCATCAGGGAAACAGGGACGGATGAGCAGTTCTTC; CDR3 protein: CAIRETGTDEQFF